The 10 T cell receptor beta chains in this list originate from one sample, sequenced in a study of read filtering for tumor transcriptome and immune sequencing (dated by TCRdb to 2018 to 2020). The sequencing machine was an Illumina HiSeq 4000. The Immunoverse kit was used to build TCR libraries from about 430 ng RNA, with molecular barcoded adaptors covering alpha/delta and beta/gamma chains. TCRdb redid the processing of the public reads, applying fastp at Q25 and MiXCR, and retained in-frame beta chains. Rows merge per CDR3 protein into single entries with the most common DNA and genes. In all, the sample holds 13,000 to 15,000 distinct CDR3 sequences, and roughly 22% of those were seen once. Of the sample, more than 70% is held by the ten largest clones. Sequencing used a population of CD138-negative cells sorted from bone marrow. Explained via the paper, the cell subset or site label denotes: bone marrow mononuclear cells depleted of CD138+ plasma/myeloma cells by negative magnetic selection. These receptors all stem from a donor aged 40 or over with multiple myeloma.

A single count supports this clonotype. A much bigger clone sits one base away, suggesting this may be a read error. The J gene is TRBJ1-1, the V gene TRBV11-2; 8 bases are shared with TRBD1. This CDR3 is 16 amino acids long. CDR1 is SGHAT and CDR2 is FQNNGV in the germline V gene. In DNA form, the CDR3 reads TGTGCCAGCAGGTCTACAGGGGGAGGTGGGAACACTGAAGCTTCCTTT. Translation: CASRSTGGGGNTEASF.

This clonotype has ten or more counts. V usage is TRBV7-8 and J usage is TRBJ2-6; a weak D match, TRBD1 (6 bases). Germline V lookup: CDR1 SGHVS, CDR2 FQNEAQ. There are 18 residues in the CDR3. Trimming pared 5 bases from V and 4 bases from J, leaving 21 bases between. CDR3 region: CASSSLYRQAPGANVLTF. The CDR3 nucleotides read TGTGCCAGCAGCAGCTTATACCGACAGGCGCCAGGGGCCAACGTCCTGACTTTC.

There are many counts of this clonotype. The CDR3: CASSPQRGSYEQYF. CDR3 nucleotides: TGTGCCAGCAGTCCCCAGCGCGGCTCCTACGAGCAGTACTTC. The chain uses TRBV6-5 and TRBJ2-7; no clear D gene. Germline V gene data show CDR1 as MNHEY and CDR2 as SVGAGI. Trimming left V 5 bases short and J 0 bases short, with 11 bases between. CDR3 length equals 14 residues.

The table lists this clonotype with many counts. This chain connects TRBV5-1 to TRBJ2-3; unclear D gene. Looked up from germline, CDR1 is SGHRS and CDR2 is YFSETQ. Deletions cut 6 bases from V and 0 bases from J, with 8 bases between. CDR3 length: 13 amino acids. DNA for the CDR3: TGCGCCAGCAACCCCGGGAGCACAGATACGCAGTATTTT. Encoded protein: CASNPGSTDTQYF.

At least ten counts were recorded for this clonotype. This chain connects TRBV12-3 or TRBV12-4 to TRBJ1-1; D might be TRBD1 (6 bases). Trimming took off 4 bases at V and 4 bases at J, with 13 bases between the two ends. CDR3 length: 14 amino acids. The CDR3 DNA sequence: TGTGCCAGCAGTTGGAAGGGGGGAGGCACTGAAGCTTTCTTT. It is translated as CASSWKGGGTEAFF.

This clonotype was counted a single time. V is TRBV20-1 and J is TRBJ1-1, with D uncertain. Trimming pared 0 bases from V and 4 bases from J, leaving 12 bases between. In germline, CDR1 is DFQATT, CDR2 SNEGSKA (reference sequence). The CDR3 covers 14 residues. CDR3 DNA sequence: TGCAGTGCTAGAGATTTTATCCGAGCCACTGAAGCTTTCTTT. Its protein is CSARDFIRATEAFF.

The chain recombines TRBV5-6 with TRBJ1-1; 8 positions match TRBD1. CDR1 SGHDT and CDR2 YYEEEE come from the germline V gene. Trimming removed 4 bases from V and 6 bases from J; junction bases left unmatched: 2. The length of the CDR3 is 12 residues. Written as DNA, the CDR3 is TGTGCCAGCAGCATACAGGGGGCTGAAGCTTTCTTT. Protein sequence: CASSIQGAEAFF. The full variable domain, in which reference TRBV5-6 and TRBJ1-1 provide the parts outside the CDR3, is DAGVTQSPTHLIKTRGQQVTLRCSPKSGHDTVSWYQQALGQGPQFIFQYYEEEERQRGNFPDRFSGHQFPNYSSELNVNALLLGDSALYLCASSIQGAEAFFGQGTRLTVV.

The rearrangement joins TRBV2 to TRBJ2-7; D ambiguous. V lost 3 bases to trimming and J lost 5 bases, with 11 bases between them. This CDR3 has 13 residues. Germline CDR1 reads SNHLY; CDR2 reads FYNNEI. CDR3: CASSDPRAHEQYF. CDR3 DNA: TGTGCCAGCAGTGACCCAAGGGCCCACGAGCAGTACTTC.

This clonotype was seen repeatedly, ten times or more. The V gene is TRBV20-1, the J gene TRBJ2-5; D is undetermined. V lost 5 bases to trimming and J lost 2 bases, with 9 bases between them. CDR1 is DFQATT and CDR2 is SNEGSKA in the germline V gene (reference sequence). The CDR3 extends over 12 amino acids. The DNA of the CDR3 is TGCAGTGCTGGGTGGGTTCAAGAGACCCAGTACTTC. Residues: CSAGWVQETQYF.

This clonotype was counted many times. The V call is TRBV7-9, the J call TRBJ1-1, with a weak D call TRBD1 (6 bases). Trimming removed 4 bases at V and 0 bases at J, with 15 bases between. This CDR3 comprises 16 residues. Looked up from germline, CDR1 is SEHNR and CDR2 is FQNEAQ (reference sequence). CDR3: CASSSAGQTMNTEAFF. The DNA for the CDR3 is TGTGCCAGCAGCTCAGCTGGACAGACCATGAACACTGAAGCTTTCTTT.